A selection of T cell receptor beta chains follows, all from one sample in a study of T-cell reconstitution after alpha-beta-depleted transplantation in children. TCRdb recomputed calls from the PCR reads with MiXCR, one row per CDR3 protein. The data contain around 600,000 distinct CDR3 sequences, 16% of them singletons. The specimen comprised PBMCs from the stem cell graft donor, sampled from the stem cell graft. The receptors shown here come from a human donor who donated a stem cell graft to a child with acute myeloid leukemia. CDR3s leave out the opening cysteine and the closing phenylalanine or tryptophan. D genes are given only for firm matches.

J	D	V	CDR3
TRBJ2-3	TRBD1	TRBV5-5	ASGSRQGKSTDTQY
TRBJ2-3	TRBD2	TRBV12-3/TRBV12-4	ASSLRTGGVDTQY
TRBJ1-1	-	TRBV5-6	ASSLGGGASTEAF
TRBJ2-7	TRBD1	TRBV7-9	ASSSQQGPYEQY
TRBJ2-1	TRBD2	TRBV6-5	ASSSSGLAGRNEQF
TRBJ1-2	-	TRBV29-1	SVLSSAIYYGYT
TRBJ1-1	-	TRBV29-1	SGSRTNDAF
TRBJ1-5	TRBD1	TRBV6-2/TRBV6-3	ASSYLGQGSGKPQH
TRBJ2-2	TRBD2	TRBV7-6	ASSFDGGAGTGELF
TRBJ1-1	TRBD1	TRBV20-1	SAMDRVMNTEAF
TRBJ2-1	TRBD1	TRBV20-1	SGETGDSPNEQF
TRBJ2-1	-	TRBV4-2	ASSQGDSLGNEQF
TRBJ2-3	-	TRBV12-3/TRBV12-4	ASSHTPSDSPDADTQY
TRBJ1-5	-	TRBV7-3	ASSLTRGGPQH
TRBJ1-6	-	TRBV7-2	ASSFQGVSYNSPLH
TRBJ2-3	-	TRBV20-1	SASEGQLTDTQY
TRBJ2-7	TRBD2	TRBV7-2	ASSPETSGLSYEQY
TRBJ2-5	-	TRBV6-5	ASSYSSGARETQY
TRBJ1-3	-	TRBV7-9	ASSPTGGGSGNTIY
TRBJ1-2	-	TRBV12-3/TRBV12-4	ASSYTYGYT
TRBJ1-2	-	TRBV20-1	SAPREVGRGYT
TRBJ2-7	TRBD2	TRBV6-1	ASSLSGGFYEQY
TRBJ1-3	-	TRBV20-1	SARGPFSGNTIY
TRBJ2-3	-	TRBV27	ASSLDVTDTQY
TRBJ1-2	-	TRBV10-3	AIKDYGYT
TRBJ2-1	TRBD1	TRBV7-9	ASSSRGTGYNEQF
TRBJ2-2	-	TRBV9	ASSALTAGELF
TRBJ2-1	TRBD2	TRBV24-1	ATSDSPGGLYNEQF
TRBJ2-3	-	TRBV25-1	ASSEPTRGRDTQY
TRBJ1-2	TRBD1	TRBV6-2/TRBV6-3	ASRTGTGNGYT
TRBJ1-4	-	TRBV20-1	SVRDRQEKLF
TRBJ2-1	TRBD2	TRBV7-3	ASSPTSGYNEQF
TRBJ2-2	TRBD1	TRBV12-3/TRBV12-4	ASSDRVDGELF